This T cell receptor (beta chain) was identified during a study of blood T cell repertoires in COVID-19. Overall study: Acute and convalescent COVID-19 specimens originated in the United States, Italy and Spain. Sample material is recorded as cDNA or gDNA derived from T cells, B-cell-depleted T cells, or PBMCs.

The sample holds one count of this clone. Study processing details: Reference gene primer amplification gave estimated nucleated cell counts. Generated by immunoSEQ multiplex PCR, the TCRdb table keeps only in-frame clones and is missing some. V, J and clone size are those of that table, while D and trimming were read from the DNA. In the table there are around 40,000 clones, around 90% of which are singletons. Unmatched junction bases numbered 3, after V lost 8 bases and J lost 2 bases. Germline assignment: CDR1 SGHNT and CDR2 YENEEA. This CDR3 has 13 amino acids. The TCR originated in a man between 45 and 60 years old with active COVID-19. V gene TRBV11-3 combines with J gene TRBJ2-7, with 10 nucleotides matching TRBD1. Sequencing was performed on peripheral blood. This CDR3 reads CASGTGVTYEQYF. In nucleotides, the CDR3 is TGTGCCAGCGGGACAGGGGTTACCTACGAGCAGTACTTC.